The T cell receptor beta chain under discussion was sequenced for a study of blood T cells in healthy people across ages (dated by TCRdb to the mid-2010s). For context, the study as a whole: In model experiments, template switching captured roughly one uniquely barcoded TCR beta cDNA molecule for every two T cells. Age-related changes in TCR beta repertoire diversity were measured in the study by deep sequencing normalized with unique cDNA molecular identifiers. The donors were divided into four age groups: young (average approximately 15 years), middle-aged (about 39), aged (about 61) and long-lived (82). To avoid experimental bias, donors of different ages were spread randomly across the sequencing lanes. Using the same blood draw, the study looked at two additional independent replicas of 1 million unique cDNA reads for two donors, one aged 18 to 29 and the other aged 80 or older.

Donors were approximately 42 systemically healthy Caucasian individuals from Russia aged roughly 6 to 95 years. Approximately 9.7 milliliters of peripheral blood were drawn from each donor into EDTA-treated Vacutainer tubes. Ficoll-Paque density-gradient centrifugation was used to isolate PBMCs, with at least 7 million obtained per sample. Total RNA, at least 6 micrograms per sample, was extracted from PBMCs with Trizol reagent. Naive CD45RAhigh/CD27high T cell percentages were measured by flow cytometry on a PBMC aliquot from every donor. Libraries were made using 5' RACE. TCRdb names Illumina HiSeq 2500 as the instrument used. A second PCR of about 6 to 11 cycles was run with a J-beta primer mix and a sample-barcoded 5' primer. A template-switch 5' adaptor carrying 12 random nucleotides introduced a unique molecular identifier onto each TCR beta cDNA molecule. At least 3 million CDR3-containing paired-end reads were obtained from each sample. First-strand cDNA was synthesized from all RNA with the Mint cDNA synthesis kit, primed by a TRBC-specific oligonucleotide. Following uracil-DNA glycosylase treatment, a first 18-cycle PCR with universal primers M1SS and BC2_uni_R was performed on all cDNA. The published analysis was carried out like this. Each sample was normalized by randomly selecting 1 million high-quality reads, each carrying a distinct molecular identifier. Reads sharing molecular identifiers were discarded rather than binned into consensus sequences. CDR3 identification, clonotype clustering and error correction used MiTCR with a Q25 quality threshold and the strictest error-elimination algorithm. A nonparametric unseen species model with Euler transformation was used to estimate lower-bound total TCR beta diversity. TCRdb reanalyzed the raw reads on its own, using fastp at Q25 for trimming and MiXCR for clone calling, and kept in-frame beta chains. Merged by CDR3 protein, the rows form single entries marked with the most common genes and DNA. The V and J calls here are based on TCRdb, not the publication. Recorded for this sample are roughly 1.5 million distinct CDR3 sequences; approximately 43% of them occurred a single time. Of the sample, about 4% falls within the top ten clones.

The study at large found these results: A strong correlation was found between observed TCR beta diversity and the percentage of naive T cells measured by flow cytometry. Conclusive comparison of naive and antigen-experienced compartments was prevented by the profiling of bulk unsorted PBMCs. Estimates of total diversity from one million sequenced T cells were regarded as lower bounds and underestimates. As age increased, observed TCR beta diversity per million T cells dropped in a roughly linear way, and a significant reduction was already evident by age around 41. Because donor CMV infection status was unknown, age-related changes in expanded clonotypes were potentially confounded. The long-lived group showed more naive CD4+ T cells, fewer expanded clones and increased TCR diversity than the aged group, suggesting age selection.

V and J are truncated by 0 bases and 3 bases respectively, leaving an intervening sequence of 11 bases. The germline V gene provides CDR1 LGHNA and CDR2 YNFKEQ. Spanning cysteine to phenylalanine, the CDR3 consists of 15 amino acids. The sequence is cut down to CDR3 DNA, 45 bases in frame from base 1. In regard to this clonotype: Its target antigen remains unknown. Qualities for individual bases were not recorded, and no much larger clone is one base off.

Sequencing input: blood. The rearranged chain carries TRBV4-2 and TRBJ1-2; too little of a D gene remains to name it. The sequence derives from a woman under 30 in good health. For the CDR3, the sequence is CASSQDRGRYYGYTF. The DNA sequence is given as TGTGCCAGCAGCCAAGATCGAGGCAGGTACTATGGCTACACCTTC.